Listed below are T cell receptor beta chains from one sample, sequenced in a study of T cells in Graves' hyperthyroidism and ophthalmopathy. Via MiXCR, TCRdb re-called the multiplex PCR reads, giving one row per CDR3 protein. The profile covers 490,000 or so distinct CDR3 sequences, with over 45% appearing a single time and approximately 44% taken by the ten largest. Sequencing was carried out using peripheral blood or thyroid tissue (not recorded which). The receptor source for this set is an adult woman with Graves' disease, either hyperthyroidism or ophthalmopathy (not recorded which). The conserved cysteine and the conserved F or W are not part of the CDR3 here.

>TRBV5-1|TRBJ2-7
ASSLIAAGGSYEQY
>TRBV2|TRBJ2-7
ASGPGLGGYEQY
>TRBV5-8|TRBJ2-7
ASSLGTRDYEQY
>TRBV14|TRBJ2-7
ASSQGINEQY
>TRBV5-1|TRBJ2-7
ASSLRDRTYEQY
>TRBV6-6|TRBJ2-7
ASNLGTSFYEQY
>TRBV29-1|TRBJ1-4
SVEEGSGEKLF
>TRBV19|TRBJ1-2
ASRGTSYGYT
>TRBV15|TRBJ1-5
ATSTSRTGKFQPQH
>TRBV9|TRBJ1-3
ASSGGFSGNTIY
>TRBV5-1|TRBJ1-1
ASSLIRGAEAF
>TRBV18|TRBJ1-5
ASSPPRQGGDQPQH
>TRBV6-1|TRBJ1-5
ASSAALVDQPQH
>TRBV7-9|TRBJ2-7
ASSIGTMNYEQY
>TRBV12-3/TRBV12-4|TRBJ1-2
ASRGTGVNGYT
>TRBV19|TRBJ1-5
ASRKDSNQPQH
>TRBV14|TRBJ2-7
ASSQVAMVGLSYEQY
>TRBV29-1|TRBJ2-5
SVGPGEAQY
>TRBV19|TRBJ1-2
ASSIGQANYGYT
>TRBV10-1|TRBJ2-5
ASSETAQETQY
>TRBV2|TRBJ2-7
ASSQQGAGYEQY
>TRBV12-3/TRBV12-4|TRBJ2-7
ASSSTRQGYEQY
>TRBV5-1|TRBJ1-2
ASSPGTAFEIIDGYT
>TRBV20-1|TRBJ1-3
SATAGTPSGNTIY
>TRBV7-9|TRBJ2-7
ASSAFRDRNYEQY
>TRBV10-3|TRBJ2-1
AIGPQGYNEQF
>TRBV7-2|TRBJ2-7
ASSVGQKIGYEQY
>TRBV19|TRBJ1-2
ASSIRTTYGYT
>TRBV19|TRBJ2-6
ATTWRGAAGANVLT
>TRBV19|TRBJ1-1
ASSPALLLRPEAF
>TRBV7-9|TRBJ2-5
ASRGQGWGSRETQY
>TRBV9|TRBJ1-6
ASSEQGHTYNSPLH
>TRBV2|TRBJ2-6
ASKPGLVGSGANVLT
>TRBV2|TRBJ2-6
ASRDRTGYNVLT
>TRBV25-1|TRBJ2-7
ASSEQPKGGYEQY
>TRBV7-2|TRBJ2-7
ASSLGLAGGGSEQY
>TRBV19|TRBJ1-5
ASSTGRGDQPQH
>TRBV30|TRBJ2-6
ALTVSGANVLT
>TRBV7-9|TRBJ2-7
ASSPRGGADEQY
>TRBV4-1|TRBJ1-4
ASSQLNRGGEKLF
>TRBV5-5|TRBJ1-1
ASSLAGSPEAF
>TRBV25-1|TRBJ1-2
ASSLSLEVAPGYT
>TRBV10-3|TRBJ2-7
AISEVRDNEQY
>TRBV7-6|TRBJ2-5
ASSKGTGAKTQY
>TRBV3-1|TRBJ1-1
ASSQSWGAEAF
>TRBV4-3|TRBJ1-1
ASSQDLTRGTSEAF
>TRBV20-1|TRBJ2-7
SARDLRDRGYEQY
>TRBV7-3|TRBJ2-5
ASGLAGGETQY
>TRBV5-1|TRBJ1-1
ASSRIGLSPPDTEAF
>TRBV7-9|TRBJ2-7
ASSLTRPDGTEGGEQY
>TRBV10-3|.
AIGLAAYNEQY
>TRBV7-9|TRBJ2-6
ASSLGRTGSLSGANVLT
>TRBV19|TRBJ1-5
ASSIQHAQPQH
>TRBV5-1|TRBJ2-3
ASSLAGTYTGTQY
>TRBV7-2|TRBJ1-1
ASSWSFSRDTEAF
>TRBV6-5|TRBJ2-3
ASSYSRSDTQY
>TRBV10-3|TRBJ2-7
AISGQVHEQY
>TRBV2|TRBJ1-1
ASSVGVLNTEAF
>TRBV19|TRBJ2-7
ATLDTDYEQY